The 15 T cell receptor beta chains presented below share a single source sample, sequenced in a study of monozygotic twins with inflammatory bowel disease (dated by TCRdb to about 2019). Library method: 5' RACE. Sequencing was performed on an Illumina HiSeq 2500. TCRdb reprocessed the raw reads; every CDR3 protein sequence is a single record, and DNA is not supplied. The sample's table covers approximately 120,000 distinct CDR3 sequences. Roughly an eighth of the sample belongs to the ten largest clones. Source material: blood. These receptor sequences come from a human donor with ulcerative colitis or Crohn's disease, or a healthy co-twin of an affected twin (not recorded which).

CDR3 sequence: CAIRLRVGDTEAFF. J is TRBJ1-1 and V is TRBV10-3; the D gene TCRdb calls, TRBD1, cannot be checked with no DNA. Germline V gene lookup returns CDR1 ENHRY and CDR2 SYGVKD. The CDR3 consists of 14 residues.

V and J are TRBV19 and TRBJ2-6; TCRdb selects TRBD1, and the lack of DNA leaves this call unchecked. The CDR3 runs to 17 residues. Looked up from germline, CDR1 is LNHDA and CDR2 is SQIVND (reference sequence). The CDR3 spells CASSRTIKDSGANVLTF.

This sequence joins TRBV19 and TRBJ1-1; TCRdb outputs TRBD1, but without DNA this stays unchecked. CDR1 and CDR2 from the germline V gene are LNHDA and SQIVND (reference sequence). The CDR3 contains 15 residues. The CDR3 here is CASSTPREENTEAFF.

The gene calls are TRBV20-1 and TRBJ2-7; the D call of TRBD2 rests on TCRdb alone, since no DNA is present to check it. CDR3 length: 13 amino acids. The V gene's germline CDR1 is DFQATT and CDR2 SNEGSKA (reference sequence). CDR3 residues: CSASPGLNYEQYF.

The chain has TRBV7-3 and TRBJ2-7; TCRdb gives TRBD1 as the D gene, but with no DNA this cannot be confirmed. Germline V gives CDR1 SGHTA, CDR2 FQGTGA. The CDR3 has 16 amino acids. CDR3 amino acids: CASSPQGGQGTYEQYF.

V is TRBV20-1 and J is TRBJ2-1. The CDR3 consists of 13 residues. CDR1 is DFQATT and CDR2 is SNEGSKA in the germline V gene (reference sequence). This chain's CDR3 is CGAHPSSYNEQFF.

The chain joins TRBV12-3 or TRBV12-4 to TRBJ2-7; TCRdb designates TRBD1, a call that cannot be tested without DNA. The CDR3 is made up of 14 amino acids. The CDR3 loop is CASRPYRGLREQYF.

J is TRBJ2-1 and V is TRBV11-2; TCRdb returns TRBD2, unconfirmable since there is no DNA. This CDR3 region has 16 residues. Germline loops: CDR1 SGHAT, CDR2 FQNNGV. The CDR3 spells CASSLQGQGLYNEQFF.

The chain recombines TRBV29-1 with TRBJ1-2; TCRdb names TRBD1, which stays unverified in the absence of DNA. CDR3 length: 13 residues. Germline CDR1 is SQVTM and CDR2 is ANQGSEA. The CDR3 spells CSVEADRAAGYTF.

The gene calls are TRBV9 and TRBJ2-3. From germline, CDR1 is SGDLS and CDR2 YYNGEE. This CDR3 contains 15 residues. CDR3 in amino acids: CASSLNDGSTDTQYF.

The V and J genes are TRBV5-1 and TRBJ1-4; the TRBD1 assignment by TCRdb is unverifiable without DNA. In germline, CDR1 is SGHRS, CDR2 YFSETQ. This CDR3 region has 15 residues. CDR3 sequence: CASSWGPGSGEKLFF.

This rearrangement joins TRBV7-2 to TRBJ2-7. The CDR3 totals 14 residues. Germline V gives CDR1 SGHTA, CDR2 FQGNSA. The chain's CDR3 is CASSLVSGAYEQYF.

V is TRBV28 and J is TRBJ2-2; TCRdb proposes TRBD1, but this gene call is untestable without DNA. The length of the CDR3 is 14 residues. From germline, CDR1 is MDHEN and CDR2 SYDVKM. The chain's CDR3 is CASSEQGGTGELFF.

Here the CDR3 reads CASSFRGGVEQFF. V gene TRBV11-3 combines with J gene TRBJ2-1; checking the TCRdb D call of TRBD2 is not possible without DNA. The germline V gene encodes CDR1 SGHNT and CDR2 YENEEA. This CDR3 spans 13 amino acids. The whole variable domain, filled in from reference TRBV11-3 and TRBJ2-1, reads EAGVVQSPRYKIIEKKQPVAFWCNPISGHNTLYWYLQNLGQGPELLIRYENEEAVDDSQLPKDRFSAERLKGVDSTLKIQPAELGDSAVYLCASSFRGGVEQFFGPGTRLTVL.

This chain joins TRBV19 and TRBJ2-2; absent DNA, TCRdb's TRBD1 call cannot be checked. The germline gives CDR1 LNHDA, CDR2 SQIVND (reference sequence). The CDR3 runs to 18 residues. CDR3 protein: CASSIIPRDAGATGELFF.